The 27 T cell receptor beta chains below all came from one sample that was sequenced in a study of blood T cells in healthy people across ages. For the second PCR, which ran for about 7 to 11 cycles, a sample-barcoded 5' primer and a J-beta primer mix were used. TCRdb used MiXCR to reprocess the 5' RACE reads, holding one entry per CDR3 protein. The data hold 380,000 or so distinct CDR3 sequences, with 45% to 65% observed a single time. Specimen: blood. These receptors were collected from a man in his sixties in good health.

This clonotype was detected ten times or more. The V and J genes are TRBV12-3 or TRBV12-4 and TRBJ1-5, with D possibly matching TRBD1 (6 bases). V lost 5 bases, J lost 4 bases, and 12 bases lay in between. CDR3 length equals 14 residues. The CDR3 protein is CASSPTGTNQPQHF. The CDR3, as DNA: TGTGCCAGCAGTCCCACAGGGACTAATCAGCCCCAGCATTTT.

V usage is TRBV6-1 and J usage is TRBJ1-5; D might be TRBD1 (5 bases). The CDR3 spans 15 residues. Germline-derived CDR1 and CDR2 are MNHNS and SASEGT. V gave up 2 bases and J gave up 7 bases, with 15 bases separating them. CDR3 bases: TGTGCCAGCAGTGAAATCGGGGGTCGGTGGCAGCCCCAGCATTTT. Translated: CASSEIGGRWQPQHF.

Regarding this clonotype: A much more abundant neighbour one base away suggests this may be a read error. The chain is built from TRBV2 and TRBJ2-7; D is ambiguous. Germline CDR1 and CDR2: SNHLY and FYNNEI. This CDR3 has 14 residues. The CDR3 reads CTSSEDVSSYEQYF. The CDR3 nucleotides read TGTACCAGCAGTGAAGACGTCAGCTCCTACGAGCAGTACTTC.

The CDR3 sequence is CASSFGPGTGKNIQYF. The CDR3 bases are TGTGCCAGCAGCTTTGGGCCCGGGACAGGGAAAAACATTCAGTACTTC. The chain uses TRBV3-1 and TRBJ2-4; 9 bases agree with TRBD1. The CDR3 contains 16 residues. The ends lost 5 bases at V and 4 bases at J; junction bases unmatched: 9. Germline V gene sequence: CDR1 LGHDT, CDR2 YNNKEL (reference sequence).

The chain recombines TRBV29-1 with TRBJ2-7, with D possibly TRBD1 on 6 matching bases. The germline CDR1 and CDR2 sequences are SQVTM and ANQGSEA. The CDR3 extends over 14 amino acids. V lost 5 bases, J lost 0 bases, and 14 bases lay in between. CDR3 sequence reads: CSVIDRSFSYEQYF. CDR3 coding DNA: TGCAGCGTTATAGACAGGTCCTTCTCCTACGAGCAGTACTTC.

The chain couples TRBV5-1 to TRBJ1-4; D is ambiguous. CDR3 size: 14 residues. Germline V CDR1 and CDR2: SGHRS, YFSETQ. V dropped 4 bases and J dropped 5 bases, with 12 bases sitting between them. In nucleotides, the CDR3 is TGCGCCAGCAGCCCCGGGCAAACGAATGAAAAACTGTTTTTT. Residues: CASSPGQTNEKLFF.

A word on this clonotype: This may be a read error: a much more frequent sequence differs by one nucleotide. The V gene is TRBV7-2, the J gene TRBJ2-1; 8 nucleotides agree with TRBD1. CDR1 and CDR2 (germline): SGHTA, FQGNSA. The J segment lost 2 bases and the V segment lost 2 bases, leaving 5 bases of the junction unmatched. The CDR3 consists of 16 residues. The CDR3 bases are TGTGCCAGCAGCTTACCCGGACAGGGTACCTACAATGAGCAGTTCTTC. As protein: CASSLPGQGTYNEQFF.

This clonotype was seen only a few times. The gene calls are TRBV5-4 and TRBJ1-2; 9 bases align to TRBD1. The CDR3 is made up of 15 amino acids. Germline lookup yields CDR1 SGHNT and CDR2 YYREEE (reference sequence). Trimming took 0 bases from V and 8 from J; bases not matched to a gene: 8. CDR3 protein: CASSLGAFTGGGYTF. Written as DNA, the CDR3 is TGTGCCAGCAGCTTGGGGGCTTTTACAGGGGGCGGCTACACCTTC.

The rearrangement uses TRBV20-1 and TRBJ2-1, with D possibly being TRBD2 (6 bases). From germline, CDR1 is DFQATT and CDR2 SNEGSKA (reference sequence). This CDR3 spans 11 amino acids. Deletions cut 1 base from V and 9 bases from J, with 7 bases between. CDR3 nucleotide sequence: TGCAGTGCTAGAGTAGCGGCTGAGCAGTTCTTC. Translation gives CSARVAAEQFF.

The V and J genes are TRBV5-1 and TRBJ2-3; tentatively, D is TRBD2 (6 bases). The germline V gene has CDR1 SGHRS and CDR2 YFSETQ. The CDR3 is 16 amino acids. Trimming shortened V by 2 bases and J by 2 bases, and 15 bases separated the two germline ends. CDR3 protein: CASSLMGGVFTDTQYF. For the CDR3, the DNA is TGCGCCAGCAGCTTAATGGGCGGGGTATTCACAGATACGCAGTATTTT.

The genes are TRBV6-5 and TRBJ1-2, with 8 positions matching TRBD1. CDR3 size: 12 residues. CDR1 and CDR2 from the germline V gene are MNHEY and SVGAGI. V lost 6 bases to trimming and J lost 7 bases; unmatched junction nucleotides: 4. This CDR3 reads CASSDRGGGYTF. The DNA of the CDR3 is TGTGCCAGCAGCGACAGGGGAGGTGGCTACACCTTC.

The rearrangement uses TRBV19 and TRBJ2-7; D gene ambiguous. The J call may not be correct, given that the DNA end is closer to TRBJ2-5. Germline V gene lookup returns CDR1 LNHDA and CDR2 SQIVND (reference sequence). This CDR3 spans 13 amino acids. CDR3 in amino acids: CASSPASRETQYF. The CDR3 DNA sequence: TGTGCCAGTAGTCCCGCTAGTCGGGAGACCCAGTACTTC.

V gene TRBV7-6 combines with J gene TRBJ2-2; D possibly matches TRBD1 or TRBD2 (5 bases each). This CDR3 has 14 amino acids. Per germline, CDR1 SGHVS and CDR2 FNYEAQ. V was shortened by 5 bases and J by 5 bases, with 12 bases between the two germline ends. The CDR3 region has the DNA TGTGCCAGCAGCGTGTATGAGGGGACCGGGGAGCTGTTTTTT. Amino acids: CASSVYEGTGELFF.

The V gene is TRBV6-1, the J gene TRBJ1-2, with a tentative D call TRBD1 (5 bases). Germline CDR1 and CDR2: MNHNS and SASEGT. V gave up 2 bases and J gave up 4 bases, with 17 bases separating them. The CDR3 is 16 residues long. The CDR3 protein is CASSEYEAGRRYGYTF. Written as DNA, the CDR3 is TGTGCCAGCAGTGAATATGAGGCAGGGAGACGCTATGGCTACACCTTC.

The V call is TRBV7-8, the J call TRBJ2-1, with 14 nucleotides matching TRBD2. The CDR3 is 18 amino acids. From germline, CDR1 is SGHVS and CDR2 FQNEAQ. Trimming removed 5 bases from V and 3 bases from J; junction bases left unmatched: 9. CDR3 protein: CASSQGLAGASDYNEQFF. The CDR3 nucleotides read TGTGCCAGCAGCCAGGGACTAGCGGGAGCGAGCGACTACAATGAGCAGTTCTTC. Filled out from reference TRBV7-8 and TRBJ2-1, the complete variable domain reads GAGVSQSPRYKVAKRGQDVALRCDPISGHVSLFWYQQALGQGPEFLTYFQNEAQLDKSGLPSDRFFAERPEGSVSTLKIQRTQQEDSAVYLCASSQGLAGASDYNEQFFGPGTRLTVL.

This clonotype was picked up a small number of times. The chain joins TRBV2 to TRBJ2-1; the match to TRBD2 covers 9 bases. The junction had 2 bases not matched to a gene; V was cut back by 3 bases and J by 5 bases. Germline V gene lookup returns CDR1 SNHLY and CDR2 FYNNEI. The CDR3 is 14 residues long. The CDR3 loop reads CASSETSGHNEQFF. CDR3 nucleotide sequence: TGTGCCAGCAGTGAGACTAGCGGTCACAATGAGCAGTTCTTC.

This clonotype was counted a few times. V gene TRBV5-1 combines with J gene TRBJ1-4; a possible D gene is TRBD1 (5 bases). Trimming took off 6 bases at V and 8 bases at J, with 17 bases between the two ends. The CDR3 contains 14 residues. Germline values: CDR1 SGHRS, CDR2 YFSETQ. The CDR3 is CASNSGTQGEKLFF. The CDR3 bases are TGCGCCAGCAATTCAGGGACCCAAGGCGAAAAACTGTTTTTT.

The V gene is TRBV27, the J gene TRBJ2-4, with a weak D call TRBD1 (5 bases). The DNA end lines up better with TRBJ2-7; the J call may be wrong. Germline CDR1 and CDR2: MNHEY and SMNVEV (reference sequence). CDR3 length equals 14 residues. In DNA, the CDR3 is TGTGCCAGCAGTTTAACAAGGGGTTCCTACGAGCAGTACTTC. It yields the protein CASSLTRGSYEQYF.

The chain carries TRBV18 and TRBJ2-5; TRBD1 is a possible D gene (6 bases). CDR3 length: 13 residues. V lost 7 bases, J lost 3 bases, and 12 bases lay in between. Germline V lookup: CDR1 KGHSH, CDR2 LQKENI. CDR3 loop: CASYGTTEETQYF. CDR3 sequence (DNA): TGTGCCAGCTATGGGACAACAGAAGAGACCCAGTACTTC.

This clonotype appeared a few times. This chain links TRBV29-1 with TRBJ2-5; either TRBD1 or TRBD2 may supply D (6 bases each). Germline CDR1 is SQVTM and CDR2 is ANQGSEA. With 4 bases removed from V and 4 bases from J, the gap between germline ends came to 22 bases. CDR3 size: 16 residues. Here the CDR3 DNA reads TGCAGCGTTGCACAGGGAACGGGAGCGGGCGGAGAGACCCAGTACTTC. It translates to CSVAQGTGAGGETQYF.

In the case of this clonotype: Sequence at one end of the junction differs from germline and may be a read error. The chain combines TRBV6-6 with TRBJ1-1; D gene ambiguous. CDR1 and CDR2 (germline): MNHNY, SVGAGI (reference sequence). CDR3 size: 14 residues. CDR3 amino acids: CASTFNRKNTEAFF. The CDR3 nucleotides read TGTGCCAGCACCTTTAACCGGAAAAACACTGAGGCTTTCTTT.

This clonotype appeared a single time. Given a much more abundant clone one base away, this may be a read error. The chain recombines TRBV24-1 with TRBJ2-5; D may be TRBD1 or TRBD2 (6 bases each). The last part of the DNA fits TRBJ2-7 better; the J call may be wrong. This CDR3 is 16 amino acids long. Germline V gives CDR1 KGHDR, CDR2 SFDVKD. The CDR3 region has the DNA TGTGCCACCAGTGATCACAGGGCCAGGGGAGGCCACGAGCAGTACTTC. Translating it yields CATSDHRARGGHEQYF.

V and J are TRBV29-1 and TRBJ2-5; 7 bases align to TRBD1. The J call is doubtful: the DNA matches TRBJ2-7 better. The germline CDR1 and CDR2 sequences are SQVTM and ANQGSEA. The CDR3 runs 15 residues. Here the CDR3 DNA reads TGCAGCGTTGAAGAGCCAAGACAGGGAATCAGCGAGCAGTACTTC. Amino acid sequence: CSVEEPRQGISEQYF.

With respect to this clonotype: One end of the junction varies from germline; a read error may be responsible. The chain employs TRBV7-2 and TRBJ2-3; D not resolved. The CDR3 runs 15 residues. Germline loops: CDR1 SGHTA, CDR2 FQGNSA. The CDR3 sequence is CAGSPVGGSTDTQYF. The CDR3 nucleotides are TGTGCCGGCAGCCCCGTGGGTGGGAGCACAGATACGCAGTATTTT. The full variable domain, with the rest looked up from reference TRBV7-2 and TRBJ2-3, is GAGVSQSPSNKVTEKGKDVELRCDPISGHTALYWYRQSLGQGLEFLIYFQGNSAPDKSGLPSDRFSAERTGGSVSTLTIQRTQQEDSAVYLCAGSPVGGSTDTQYFGPGTRLTVL.

The V call is TRBV9, the J call TRBJ2-7; maybe TRBD1 (5 bases). Deletions cut 4 bases from V and 0 bases from J, with 8 bases between. From germline, CDR1 is SGDLS and CDR2 YYNGEE. The CDR3 spans 13 residues. The CDR3 coding sequence is TGTGCCAGCAGCTTCGACAGCTCCTACGAGCAGTACTTC. It encodes CASSFDSSYEQYF.

The table lists this clonotype with many counts. The chain uses TRBV12-3 or TRBV12-4 and TRBJ1-2; D might be TRBD1 (6 bases). The length of the CDR3 is 12 residues. V lost 3 bases to trimming and J lost 8 bases, with 10 bases between them. This CDR3 reads CASSFAGDGYTF. DNA of the CDR3: TGTGCCAGCAGTTTTGCAGGGGACGGCTACACCTTC.

This chain joins TRBV21-1 and TRBJ2-1; the table's D call TRBD2 went unverified against the DNA. TRBV21-1 is tagged as a pseudogene. The CDR3 has 15 residues. CDR3 sequence reads: CASSPPGTKWDEQFF. The CDR3, as DNA: TGTGCCAGCAGCCCGCCCGGGACTAAGTGGGATGAGCAGTTCTTC.